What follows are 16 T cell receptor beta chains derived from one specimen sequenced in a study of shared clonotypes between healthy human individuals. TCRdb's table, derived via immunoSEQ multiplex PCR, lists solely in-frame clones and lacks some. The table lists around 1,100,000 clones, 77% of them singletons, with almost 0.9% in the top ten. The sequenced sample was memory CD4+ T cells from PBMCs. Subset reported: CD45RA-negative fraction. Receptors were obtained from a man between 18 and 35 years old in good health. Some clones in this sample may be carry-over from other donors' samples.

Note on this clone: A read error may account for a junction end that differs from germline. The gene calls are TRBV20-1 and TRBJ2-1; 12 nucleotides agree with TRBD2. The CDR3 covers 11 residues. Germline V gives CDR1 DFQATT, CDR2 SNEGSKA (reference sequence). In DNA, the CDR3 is TGCAGTGCTGACCGACTAGCGGGAGCTCTCTTC. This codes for CSADRLAGALF.

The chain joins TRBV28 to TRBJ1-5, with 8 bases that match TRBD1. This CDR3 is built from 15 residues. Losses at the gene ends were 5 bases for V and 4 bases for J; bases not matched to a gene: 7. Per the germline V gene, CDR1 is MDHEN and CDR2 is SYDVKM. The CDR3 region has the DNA TGTGCCAGCAGTCTAGGGACAGGTAATAATCAGCCCCAGCATTTT. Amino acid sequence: CASSLGTGNNQPQHF.

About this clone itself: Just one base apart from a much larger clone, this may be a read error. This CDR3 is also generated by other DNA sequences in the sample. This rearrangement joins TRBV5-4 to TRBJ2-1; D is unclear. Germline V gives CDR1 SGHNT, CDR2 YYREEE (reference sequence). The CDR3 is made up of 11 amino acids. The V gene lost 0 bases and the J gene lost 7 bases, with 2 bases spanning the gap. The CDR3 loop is CASSLGNEQFF. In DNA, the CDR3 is TGTGCCAGCAGCTTGGGGAATGAGCAGTTCTTC.

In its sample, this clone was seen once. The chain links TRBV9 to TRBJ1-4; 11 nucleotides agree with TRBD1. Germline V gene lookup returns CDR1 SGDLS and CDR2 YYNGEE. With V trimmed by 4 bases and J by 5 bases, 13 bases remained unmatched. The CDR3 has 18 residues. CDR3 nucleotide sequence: TGTGCCAGCAGCTTACGTCCCGGGACAGGGGGAGGGAATGAAAAACTGTTTTTT. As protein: CASSLRPGTGGGNEKLFF. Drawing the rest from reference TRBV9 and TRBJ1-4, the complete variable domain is DSGVTQTPKHLITATGQRVTLRCSPRSGDLSVYWYQQSLDQGLQFLIQYYNGEERAKGNILERFSAQQFPDLHSELNLSSLELGDSALYFCASSLRPGTGGGNEKLFFGSGTQLSVL.

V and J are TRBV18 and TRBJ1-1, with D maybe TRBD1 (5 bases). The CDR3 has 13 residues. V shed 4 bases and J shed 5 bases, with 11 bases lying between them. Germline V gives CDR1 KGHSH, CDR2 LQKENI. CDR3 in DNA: TGTGCCAGCTCACGGCGCAGGGAGACTGAAGCTTTCTTT. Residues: CASSRRRETEAFF.

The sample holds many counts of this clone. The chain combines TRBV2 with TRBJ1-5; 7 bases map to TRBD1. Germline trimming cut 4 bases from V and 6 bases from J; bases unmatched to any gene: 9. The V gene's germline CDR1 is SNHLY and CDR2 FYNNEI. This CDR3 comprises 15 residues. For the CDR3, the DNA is TGTGCCAGCAGTGGGGACGGAGGGGGCCTTCAGCCCCAGCATTTT. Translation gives CASSGDGGGLQPQHF.

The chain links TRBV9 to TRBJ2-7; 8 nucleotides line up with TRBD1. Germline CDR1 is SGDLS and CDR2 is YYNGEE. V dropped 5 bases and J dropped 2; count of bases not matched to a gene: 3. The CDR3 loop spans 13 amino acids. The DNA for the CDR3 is TGTGCCAGCAGTAAGGGACAGGCCTACGAGCAGTACTTC. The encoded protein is CASSKGQAYEQYF.

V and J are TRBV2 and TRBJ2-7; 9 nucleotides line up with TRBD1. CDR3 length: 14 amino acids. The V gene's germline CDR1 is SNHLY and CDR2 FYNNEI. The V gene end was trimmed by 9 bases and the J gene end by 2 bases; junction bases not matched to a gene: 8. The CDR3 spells CASTLGQGAYEQYF. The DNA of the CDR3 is TGTGCCAGTACGCTGGGACAGGGAGCCTACGAGCAGTACTTC.

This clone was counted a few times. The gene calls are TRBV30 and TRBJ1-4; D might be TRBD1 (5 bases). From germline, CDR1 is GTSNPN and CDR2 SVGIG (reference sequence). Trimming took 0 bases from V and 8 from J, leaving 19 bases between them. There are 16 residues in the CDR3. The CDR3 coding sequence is TGTGCCTGGAGTGTACTCCGGGACCGGATTGGGGAAAAACTGTTTTTT. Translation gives CAWSVLRDRIGEKLFF.

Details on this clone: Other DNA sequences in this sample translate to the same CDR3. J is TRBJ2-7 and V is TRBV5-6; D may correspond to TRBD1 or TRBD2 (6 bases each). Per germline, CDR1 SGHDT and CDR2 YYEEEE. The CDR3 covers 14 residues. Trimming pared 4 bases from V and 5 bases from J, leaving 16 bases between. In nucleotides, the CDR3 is TGTGCCAGCAGCCGTAGGGGGGAGCGGAACGAGCAGTACTTC. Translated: CASSRRGERNEQYF. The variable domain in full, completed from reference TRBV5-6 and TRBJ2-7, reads DAGVTQSPTHLIKTRGQQVTLRCSPKSGHDTVSWYQQALGQGPQFIFQYYEEEERQRGNFPDRFSGHQFPNYSSELNVNALLLGDSALYLCASSRRGERNEQYFGPGTRLTVT.

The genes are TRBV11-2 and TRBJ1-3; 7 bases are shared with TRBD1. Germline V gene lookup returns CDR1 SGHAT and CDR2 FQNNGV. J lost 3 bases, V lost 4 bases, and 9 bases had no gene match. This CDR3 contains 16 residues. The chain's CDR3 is CASSSLTGPLGNTIYF. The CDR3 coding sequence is TGTGCCAGCAGCTCACTGACAGGGCCACTTGGAAACACCATATATTTT.

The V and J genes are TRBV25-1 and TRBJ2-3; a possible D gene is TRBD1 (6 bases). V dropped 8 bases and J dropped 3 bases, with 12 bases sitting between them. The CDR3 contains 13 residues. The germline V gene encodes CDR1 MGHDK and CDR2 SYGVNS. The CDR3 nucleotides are TGTGCCAGCGCAATTACAGGGACAGATACGCAGTATTTT. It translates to CASAITGTDTQYF.

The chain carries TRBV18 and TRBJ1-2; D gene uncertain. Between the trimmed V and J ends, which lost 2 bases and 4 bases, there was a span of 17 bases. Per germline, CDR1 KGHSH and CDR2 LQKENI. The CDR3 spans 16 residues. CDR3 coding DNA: TGTGCCAGCTCACCATTCGGTGAGCCAGGCCGCTATGGCTACACCTTC. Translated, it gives CASSPFGEPGRYGYTF. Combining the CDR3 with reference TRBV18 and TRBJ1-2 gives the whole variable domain NAGVMQNPRHLVRRRGQEARLRCSPMKGHSHVYWYRQLPEEGLKFMVYLQKENIIDESGMPKERFSAEFPKEGPSILRIQQVVRGDSAAYFCASSPFGEPGRYGYTFGSGTRLTVV.

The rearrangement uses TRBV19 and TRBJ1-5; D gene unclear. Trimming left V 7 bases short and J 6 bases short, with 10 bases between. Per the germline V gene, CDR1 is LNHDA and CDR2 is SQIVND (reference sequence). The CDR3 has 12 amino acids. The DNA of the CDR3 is TGTGCCAGTAATCGGGAACGTCAGCCCCAGCATTTT. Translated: CASNRERQPQHF.

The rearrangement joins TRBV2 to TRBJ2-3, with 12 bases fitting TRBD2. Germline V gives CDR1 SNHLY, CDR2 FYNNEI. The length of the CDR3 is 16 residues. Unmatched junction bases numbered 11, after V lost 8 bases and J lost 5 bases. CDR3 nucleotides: TGTGCCAGCGAAAGAAGACTAGCGGGAGTAGAAGATACGCAGTATTTT. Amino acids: CASERRLAGVEDTQYF.

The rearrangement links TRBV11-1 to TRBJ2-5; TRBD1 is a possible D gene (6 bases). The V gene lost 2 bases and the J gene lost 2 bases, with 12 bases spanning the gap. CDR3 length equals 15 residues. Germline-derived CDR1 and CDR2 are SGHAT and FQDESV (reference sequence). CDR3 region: CASSLLTGDQETQYF. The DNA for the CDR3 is TGTGCCAGCAGCTTATTGACAGGTGATCAAGAGACCCAGTACTTC. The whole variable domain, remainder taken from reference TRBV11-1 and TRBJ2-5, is EAEVAQSPRYKITEKSQAVAFWCDPISGHATLYWYRQILGQGPELLVQFQDESVVDDSQLPKDRFSAERLKGVDSTLKIQPAELGDSAMYLCASSLLTGDQETQYFGPGTRLLVL.